Listed below are T cell receptor beta chains from one sample, sequenced in a study of cytomegalovirus exposure and HLA in healthy donors. Sequencing was performed with immunoSEQ multiplex PCR; in TCRdb, only in-frame clones are kept and a portion is missing. This table holds roughly 120,000 clones, around 83% found once. The sequencing sample was made of PBMCs. The source is a human donor in good health. CDR3s include the opening cysteine and the closing phenylalanine or tryptophan. D genes are given only for firm matches. Only part of the rows carry a size: once, few, many, or a class if the clone is expanded.

V gene	J gene	clone size	D gene	CDR3 DNA	CDR3 protein
TRBV23-1	TRBJ1-2	once	-	TGCGCCAGCAGCCCCTCCTCCCCCGGGGACTATGGCTACACCTTC	CASSPSSPGDYGYTF
TRBV4-2	TRBJ2-1	-	-	TGTGCCAGCAGCCCGCTGGCTGGGGGGTTAAATGAGCAGTTCTTC	CASSPLAGGLNEQFF
TRBV27	TRBJ1-6	-	-	TGTGCCAGCAGTTTAGGCAACACCTTACCTTCTTCACCCCTCCACTTT	CASSLGNTLPSSPLHF
TRBV7-9	TRBJ1-5	-	-	TGTGCCAGCAGCTTTGGTGGGGGCCGTCAGCCCCAGCATTTT	CASSFGGGRQPQHF
TRBV9	TRBJ2-7	-	TRBD1	TGTGCCAGCAGCGAGGGGACAGGGGCGGGTCTCTACGAGCAGTACTTC	CASSEGTGAGLYEQYF
TRBV19	TRBJ2-1	-	TRBD1	TGTGCCAGTAGACCGACAGGGTATGAGCAGTTCTTC	CASRPTGYEQFF
TRBV4-1	TRBJ2-2	few	-	TGCGCCAGCCGGGGAGCCAGCGCGGTCACCGGGGAGCTGTTTTTT	CASRGASAVTGELFF
TRBV5-4	TRBJ1-2	-	TRBD1	TGTGCCAGCAGCGCTGGACAGGGGGCTTTTATTGGCTACACCTTC	CASSAGQGAFIGYTF
TRBV11-2	TRBJ2-3	once	TRBD2	TGTGCCAGCAGCTTAGCGGGGGGGGGAGCAGATACGCAGTATTTT	CASSLAGGGADTQYF
TRBV4-1	TRBJ2-7	once	TRBD2	TGCGCCAGCAGCCAAGGACTAGCGGCCTCCTACGAGCAGTACTTC	CASSQGLAASYEQYF
TRBV15	TRBJ1-3	-	TRBD1	TGTGCCACCAGTCCCGAGGATGGGACAGGTTTTTTCTCTGGAAACACCATATATTTT	CATSPEDGTGFFSGNTIYF
TRBV5-4	TRBJ2-1	-	-	TGTGCCAGCAGCTCGGGTCCCTCCCAGGATAGCGATGAGCAGTTCTTC	CASSSGPSQDSDEQFF
TRBV4-2	TRBJ1-1	few	-	TGTGCCAGCACCGGACCCTGGGGCAACGAAGCTTTCTTT	CASTGPWGNEAFF
TRBV20-1	TRBJ2-3	-	-	TGCAGTGCCCTGAGCACAGATACGCAGTATTTT	CSALSTDTQYF
TRBV6-5	TRBJ1-5	-	-	TGTGCCAGCAGTTATGATGGGCAACAGCCCCAGCATTTT	CASSYDGQQPQHF
TRBV4-1	TRBJ2-7	-	-	TGCGCCAGCAGCCAAACGGACAGATCCTACGAGCAGTACTTC	CASSQTDRSYEQYF
TRBV19	TRBJ1-5	-	TRBD1	TGTGCCAGTGATTACAGGGGAAACAGCAATCAGCCCCAGCATTTT	CASDYRGNSNQPQHF
TRBV5-1	TRBJ2-7	-	TRBD1	TGCGCCAGCAGCTTCGGACAGGGGGATGATTACGAGCAGTACTTC	CASSFGQGDDYEQYF
TRBV2	TRBJ2-7	-	-	TGTGCCAGCAGAGACAGCTCCTACGAGCAGTACTTC	CASRDSSYEQYF
TRBV9	TRBJ2-7	-	-	TGTGCCTGCCGAGGGGGCGGGGAGAGCTCCTACGAGCAGTACTTC	CACRGGGESSYEQYF
TRBV5-1	TRBJ2-7	-	-	TGCGCCAGCAGCCTGGGACTGAACTACGAGCAGTACTTC	CASSLGLNYEQYF
TRBV19	TRBJ1-1	few	TRBD1	TGTGCCAGCCGAATAGACAGGGGGCGAACTGAAGCTTTCTTT	CASRIDRGRTEAFF
TRBV7-9	TRBJ1-2	-	-	TGTTCCAGCAGTCCTATTTCCGCCTATGGCTACACCTTC	CSSSPISAYGYTF
TRBV27	TRBJ2-2	once	TRBD1	TGTGCCAGCAGTTTCGACAGGGGAGGCGGGGAGCTGTTTTTT	CASSFDRGGGELFF
TRBV2	TRBJ1-4	few	-	TGTGCCAGCAGTTTAGGGTGGGGCAGTGAAAAACTGTTTTTT	CASSLGWGSEKLFF
TRBV4-1	TRBJ1-6	-	-	TGCGCCAGCAGCCAAGGACAGCGTCAATCCCAGCCCCTCCACTTT	CASSQGQRQSQPLHF
TRBV5-1	TRBJ1-1	-	-	TGCGCCAGCAGCTCCCAGGAGACGGGGGCTTTCTTT	CASSSQETGAFF